Sequencing of this T cell receptor beta chain was carried out in a study of blood T cell repertoires in COVID-19. V shed 5 bases, J shed 6 bases, and the junction held 4 bases outside the gene matches. CDR3 length equals 14 residues. Germline V lookup: CDR1 LGHDT, CDR2 YNNKEL (reference sequence). In the authors' methods: Reference gene primer amplification in the assay estimated nucleated cell counts. Only in-frame clones appear in the TCRdb table, and some are missing; sequencing was by immunoSEQ multiplex PCR. V and J calls and clone size are those listed in that table; D and trimming were worked out from the DNA. The repertoire consists of some 110,000 clones, with around 90% occurring once and the leading ten covering 2.1%.

The sequence was collected from a man aged 45-60 years with COVID-19, enrolled during active disease. Sequencing used peripheral blood. The rearrangement links TRBV3-1 (or the pseudogene TRBV3-2) to TRBJ1-4, with TRBD1 matching over 9 bases. The CDR3 nucleotides read TGTGCCAGCAGCTACCGGGACAGGGATGAAAAACTGTTTTTT. Protein sequence: CASSYRDRDEKLFF.